A selection of T cell receptor beta chains follows, all from one sample in a study of cytomegalovirus exposure and HLA in healthy donors. Assay used: immunoSEQ multiplex PCR; TCRdb lists only in-frame clones, some missing. The sample records 100,000 or so clones, approximately 84% being singletons. The sample taken for sequencing was PBMCs. The receptors stem from a man in his late teens or twenties in good health and CMV-seronegative. Each CDR3 is given without its conserved first and last residue. Each record gives: clone size, V gene, CDR3 protein. Size is omitted from some rows. Given values are once, few, many or a class for expanded clones.

once TRBV7-7 ASSLGFSAYNEQF
NA TRBV29-1 SAGREGHEQF
NA TRBV7-9 ASSPGGQPQH
NA TRBV28 ASSLGVRSGELF
NA TRBV11-2 ASSRRDRVNEQY
NA TRBV2 ASSLQGAQGEKLF
NA TRBV28 ASRMTGTYEQY
NA TRBV19 ASSAWREVGETQY
NA TRBV29-1 SVEERRGGADTQY
NA TRBV30 AWRIQSLNTEAF
NA TRBV4-2 ASSQDYLPYEQY
NA TRBV11-2 ASSLQQSTDTQY
NA TRBV30 AWDGQPSYNTEAF
NA TRBV6-1 ASSEQGSGANVLT
NA TRBV6-4 ASSLSTSGNNEQF
NA TRBV25-1 ASRAGRGGDLNTIY
NA TRBV6-4 ASSDSAGAMKAQY
NA TRBV25-1 ASSRQGTGEKLF
few TRBV2 ASSVQGGGELF
NA TRBV6-5 ASSYSSGSTYEQY
NA TRBV6-5 ASSYAPGVLDSPLH
NA TRBV6-1 ASSVTPPGVLQGGREQY
NA TRBV7-8 ASSLFQGPSTEAF
NA TRBV7-9 ASSPPDREEKLF
NA TRBV5-4 ASSLAYGRSGGVNTEAF
NA TRBV11-1 ASSRYRGPDTEAF
few TRBV19 ASSILGQGGEKLF
NA TRBV10-3 AISGLAGSITDTQY
NA TRBV6-1 ASSEEGLHPLDEQY
NA TRBV5-1 ASRTQGAGEQF
NA TRBV14 ASSQDRRQGNNYGYT
NA TRBV7-9 ASSGFSTDPRAF